Each of the 14 T cell receptor beta chains below was sequenced from the same sample in a study of shared clonotypes between healthy human individuals. Clones were sequenced by immunoSEQ multiplex PCR, and TCRdb holds only the in-frame ones, with some missing. Of around 2.5 million clones in the sample, approximately 93% were seen once. Sequenced sample: naive CD4+ T cells from PBMCs. The subset denotes: CD45RA+ positively selected. Every receptor here comes from a man aged 18-30 years in good health. Some clones in this sample may be carry-over from other donors' samples.

The chain has TRBV6-1 and TRBJ2-1; D unresolved. Germline V gene lookup returns CDR1 MNHNS and CDR2 SASEGT. The CDR3 sequence is 14 residues long. V was shortened by 0 bases and J by 3 bases, with 6 bases between the two germline ends. CDR3: CASSEARIYNEQFF. In DNA form, the CDR3 reads TGTGCCAGCAGTGAAGCTAGGATCTACAATGAGCAGTTCTTC.

This chain connects TRBV19 to TRBJ1-1, with D tentatively TRBD1 (5 bases). The V gene lost 10 bases and the J gene lost 7 bases, with 16 bases spanning the gap. The CDR3 is 12 residues long. From germline, CDR1 is LNHDA and CDR2 SQIVND (reference sequence). In DNA, the CDR3 is TGTGCCACTCGGGACTCTCACGGTGAAGCTTTCTTT. This sequence encodes CATRDSHGEAFF.

The chain combines TRBV7-2 with TRBJ2-7, with 12 bases aligning to TRBD2. The length of the CDR3 is 15 residues. The germline gives CDR1 SGHTA, CDR2 FQGNSA. V lost 2 bases to trimming and J lost 5 bases; unmatched junction nucleotides: 4. The CDR3 loop is CASSLLAGGPNEQYF. The CDR3 nucleotides read TGTGCCAGCAGCTTACTAGCGGGAGGGCCCAACGAGCAGTACTTC.

The rearrangement links TRBV7-8 to TRBJ2-7; a possible D gene is TRBD2 (5 bases). V was shortened by 2 bases and J by 1 base, with 12 bases between the two germline ends. The CDR3 has 15 amino acids. In germline, CDR1 is SGHVS, CDR2 FQNEAQ. The CDR3, as DNA: TGTGCCAGCAGCTTACCGAGACGGGGATCCTACGAGCAGTACTTC. Translated, it gives CASSLPRRGSYEQYF.

Concerning this clone: The identical CDR3 is also encoded by other nucleotide sequences in the sample. This chain links TRBV18 with TRBJ2-5; D remains unclear. The CDR3 length is 13 residues. V shed 2 bases and J shed 3 bases, with 7 bases lying between them. Germline V gene data show CDR1 as KGHSH and CDR2 as LQKENI. CDR3 DNA: TGTGCCAGCTCACCAGGGGTTAAAGAGACCCAGTACTTC. Translating it yields CASSPGVKETQYF.

Concerning this clone: This same CDR3 is encoded by further DNA sequences in the sample. The chain has TRBV18 and TRBJ2-3; 12 bases are a match to TRBD2. Germline CDR1 reads KGHSH; CDR2 reads LQKENI. The CDR3 loop spans 15 amino acids. V trimming: 3 bases; J trimming: 5 bases; junction bases outside the gene matches: 3. CDR3 sequence reads: CASSPPGLAGDTQYF. In DNA form, the CDR3 reads TGTGCCAGCTCACCGCCGGGACTAGCGGGAGATACGCAGTATTTT.

J is TRBJ2-7 and V is TRBV18; D uncertain. Germline V lookup: CDR1 KGHSH, CDR2 LQKENI. V dropped 3 bases and J dropped 3 bases, with 15 bases sitting between them. CDR3 length: 15 residues. The CDR3 is CASSPVSPPGYEQYF. DNA of the CDR3: TGTGCCAGCTCACCGGTCTCCCCCCCGGGCTACGAGCAGTACTTC.

The chain uses TRBV30 and TRBJ2-7; possible D gene TRBD2, 6 bases. The CDR3 contains 12 residues. Germline CDR1 is GTSNPN and CDR2 is SVGIG (reference sequence). Trimming pared 5 bases from V and 4 bases from J, leaving 12 bases between. CDR3 sequence (DNA): TGTGCCTGGGATGTTGGGGGGTACGAGCAGTACTTC. Protein: CAWDVGGYEQYF.

The chain is built from TRBV21-1 and TRBJ1-2; the table's D call, TRBD1, has no DNA check behind it. TRBV21-1 is described as a pseudogene. The CDR3 spans 17 residues. CDR3 coding DNA: TGTGCCAGCAGCAAAGGGACAGGGTTTGATCCTAACTATGGCTACACCTTC. Protein sequence: CASSKGTGFDPNYGYTF.

DNA for the CDR3: TGTGCCAGCAGAAGGAGCGGCACAGATACGCAGTATTTT. Translated: CASRRSGTDTQYF. The genes are TRBV9 and TRBJ2-3, with D hard to call. Germline CDR1 is SGDLS and CDR2 is YYNGEE. The length of the CDR3 is 13 residues. Trimming took 5 bases from V and 1 from J, leaving 8 bases between them.

This clone appeared a single time. This rearrangement joins TRBV12-5 to TRBJ1-1, with D tentatively TRBD1 (6 bases). Trimming shortened V by 7 bases and J by 4 bases, and 13 bases separated the two germline ends. The CDR3 totals 13 residues. Looked up from germline, CDR1 is LGHNT and CDR2 is FRNRAP. The CDR3 nucleotides are TGTGCTAGTGCCCAGAGGGGGGCCACTGAAGCTTTCTTT. This translates into CASAQRGATEAFF.

This chain links TRBV2 with TRBJ1-2; a weak D match, TRBD1 (6 bases). Trimming took 6 bases from V and 5 from J, leaving 16 bases between them. Germline V gene lookup returns CDR1 SNHLY and CDR2 FYNNEI. This CDR3 comprises 14 residues. The CDR3 sequence is CASRVDSLLYGYTF. CDR3 nucleotide sequence: TGTGCCAGCAGGGTGGACAGTCTGCTTTATGGCTACACCTTC.

The rearrangement uses TRBV5-1 and TRBJ2-3, with D maybe TRBD2 (5 bases). Germline loops: CDR1 SGHRS, CDR2 YFSETQ. This CDR3 has 13 amino acids. Between the trimmed V and J ends, which lost 7 bases and 6 bases, there was a span of 15 bases. For the CDR3, the DNA is TGCGCCAGCTCTACAAGTCTAGCCGATACGCAGTATTTT. It specifies CASSTSLADTQYF.

The genes are TRBV23-1 and TRBJ2-7; D assignment may be TRBD1 or TRBD2 (5 bases each). TRBV23-1 carries the ORF label, with uncertain function. The CDR3 extends over 18 amino acids. Trimming cost V 0 bases and J 5 bases, with 23 bases left between them. The CDR3 reads CASSQSGSFDLGEDEQYF. CDR3 coding DNA: TGCGCCAGCAGTCAATCGGGCAGTTTCGATCTGGGGGAAGACGAGCAGTACTTC.